The 25 T cell receptor beta chains below were found in one sample sequenced in a study of chemoradiotherapy in HPV16-positive cancers. Method: immunoSEQ multiplex PCR; TCRdb's copy keeps in-frame clones and lacks some. The sample yields thousands of clones, approximately 94% seen once. The specimen was collected from a patient who underwent chemoradiotherapy. The receptors stem from a human donor with HPV-associated anogenital cancer.

This clone was found a few times. The rearrangement joins TRBV28 to TRBJ2-2; D remains ambiguous. The CDR3 is made up of 15 amino acids. Trimming pared 5 bases from V and 2 bases from J, leaving 12 bases between. CDR1 and CDR2 from the germline V gene are MDHEN and SYDVKM. CDR3 sequence reads: CASSTTRRNTGELFF. DNA for the CDR3: TGTGCCAGCAGTACTACACGGCGAAACACCGGGGAGCTGTTTTTT.

The chain uses TRBV4-1 and TRBJ1-2, with D possibly being TRBD1 (5 bases). The CDR3 consists of 16 residues. Germline V CDR1 and CDR2: MGHRA, YSYEKL. Trimming shortened V by 4 bases and J by 2 bases, and 17 bases separated the two germline ends. The CDR3 DNA reads as TGCGCCAGCAGCCCCCCGGGGCAGGCCACGAACTATGGCTACACCTTC. Protein sequence: CASSPPGQATNYGYTF.

The rearrangement joins TRBV4-2 to TRBJ2-7; 10 bases are shared with TRBD2. J lost 2 bases, V lost 0 bases, and 10 bases had no gene match. This CDR3 region has 18 residues. Looked up from germline, CDR1 is LGHNA and CDR2 is YNFKEQ. CDR3 loop: CASSQERAGGPVPYEQYF. CDR3 bases: TGTGCCAGCAGCCAAGAAAGAGCGGGGGGGCCGGTTCCCTACGAGCAGTACTTC.

This chain uses TRBV7-9 with TRBJ1-2; the D gene is possibly TRBD1 (6 bases). Germline lookup yields CDR1 SEHNR and CDR2 FQNEAQ (reference sequence). The CDR3 totals 13 residues. V dropped 8 bases and J dropped 4 bases, with 14 bases sitting between them. The CDR3: CASRTGKSYGYTF. The CDR3 region has the DNA TGTGCCAGCCGAACAGGGAAGTCCTATGGCTACACCTTC.

The CDR3 region has the DNA TGCGCCAGCAGCTTGGCGGGCAGGGGGCCTGAAGCTTTCTTT. It specifies CASSLAGRGPEAFF. The chain combines TRBV5-1 with TRBJ1-1, with 8 bases that match TRBD1. Germline loops: CDR1 SGHRS, CDR2 YFSETQ. This CDR3 comprises 14 residues. The junction had 4 bases not matched to a gene; V was cut back by 0 bases and J by 6 bases.

V is TRBV7-6 and J is TRBJ1-2; no reliable D call. The germline V and J ends were trimmed by 1 base and 0 bases, with 9 bases remaining between them. Per the germline V gene, CDR1 is SGHVS and CDR2 is FNYEAQ. This CDR3 spans 15 amino acids. CDR3 sequence (DNA): TGTGCCAGCAGCTTAGAGGCAGTCCCTAACTATGGCTACACCTTC. Its translation is CASSLEAVPNYGYTF.

The rearrangement joins TRBV7-8 to TRBJ2-5, with a weak D call TRBD1 (5 bases). In germline, CDR1 is SGHVS, CDR2 FQNEAQ. The ends were cut back, 0 bases at V and 4 bases at J, with 9 bases in the middle. The CDR3 spans 14 residues. This CDR3 is CASSLAGQGETQYF. CDR3 in DNA: TGTGCCAGCAGCTTAGCCGGGCAGGGAGAGACCCAGTACTTC.

The chain recombines TRBV2 with TRBJ2-7; perhaps TRBD1 as D (6 bases). The CDR3 has 13 amino acids. Deletions cut 11 bases from V and 0 bases from J, with 14 bases between. Per the germline V gene, CDR1 is SNHLY and CDR2 is FYNNEI. CDR3: CAGRLQGSYEQYF. CDR3 sequence (DNA): TGTGCCGGACGCCTACAGGGCTCCTACGAGCAGTACTTC.

This chain joins TRBV6-6 and TRBJ2-7; TRBD2 aligns across 13 bases. Per the germline V gene, CDR1 is MNHNY and CDR2 is SVGAGI (reference sequence). The CDR3 consists of 16 residues. Trimming cost V 5 bases and J 3 bases; bases outside gene matches: 7. In nucleotides, the CDR3 is TGTGCCAGCAGTCTACTAGCGGGGGGGCTCAGCTACGAGCAGTACTTC. The encoded protein is CASSLLAGGLSYEQYF.

CDR3 DNA: TGTGCCAGCAGTAGCCGTCGGGACAGGGGAGGCGAGCAGTACTTC. Its protein product is CASSSRRDRGGEQYF. This chain links TRBV28 with TRBJ2-7; 10 bases line up with TRBD1. The CDR3 runs to 15 residues. Per germline, CDR1 MDHEN and CDR2 SYDVKM. V was pared by 5 bases and J by 6 bases, with 10 bases of the junction left unmatched. Drawing the rest from reference TRBV28 and TRBJ2-7, the complete variable domain is DVKVTQSSRYLVKRTGEKVFLECVQDMDHENMFWYRQDPGLGLRLIYFSYDVKMKEKGDIPEGYSVSREKKERFSLILESASTNQTSMYLCASSSRRDRGGEQYFGPGTRLTVT.

This chain joins TRBV11-3 and TRBJ2-7; a weak D match, TRBD2 (6 bases). In germline, CDR1 is SGHNT, CDR2 YENEEA. This CDR3 has 17 amino acids. The V end was cut by 5 bases, the J end by 1 base, with 21 bases between. CDR3 residues: CASSPGVTSVSSYEQYF. The CDR3 DNA sequence: TGTGCCAGCAGCCCGGGGGTAACCTCGGTGAGTTCCTACGAGCAGTACTTC.

J is TRBJ2-3 and V is TRBV9; 7 bases map to TRBD2. The CDR3 contains 14 residues. V shed 0 bases and J 12 bases; nucleotides not matched to a gene: 10. Germline lookup yields CDR1 SGDLS and CDR2 YYNGEE. This CDR3 reads CASSVALGGAGQYF. The CDR3 DNA follows: TGTGCCAGCAGCGTAGCTCTGGGAGGGGCCGGTCAGTATTTT.

The V and J genes are TRBV6-4 and TRBJ2-2, with D perhaps matching TRBD1 (6 bases). From germline, CDR1 is MRHNA and CDR2 SNTAGT. Trimming left V 2 bases short and J 0 bases short, with 16 bases between. The CDR3 has 18 amino acids. CDR3 DNA sequence: TGTGCCAGCAGTGACCAACAGGGATTGGGTCCGAACACCGGGGAGCTGTTTTTT. Encoded protein: CASSDQQGLGPNTGELFF.

As regards this clone: One end of the junction is discordant with germline, which a read error may explain. The rearrangement joins TRBV6-1 to TRBJ2-2; 8 bases agree with TRBD2. The CDR3 has 16 residues. The germline V gene encodes CDR1 MNHNS and CDR2 SASEGT. The CDR3 nucleotides read TGTGCCAGCAGTGACGCGGGACTAGTGAACCCCGGGGAGCTGTTTTTT. Translation gives CASSDAGLVNPGELFF.

CDR3 nucleotides: TGTGCCAGCAGCCTCGGGACAGGGGTCCCGGGGAATGAGCAGTTCTTC. The encoded protein is CASSLGTGVPGNEQFF. The V gene is TRBV25-1, the J gene TRBJ2-1; 10 bases are a match to TRBD1. The J segment lost 7 bases and the V segment lost 6 bases, leaving 12 bases of the junction unmatched. Per germline, CDR1 MGHDK and CDR2 SYGVNS. The CDR3 has 16 residues.

The rearrangement joins TRBV4-3 to TRBJ1-1, with D possibly TRBD1 on 6 matching bases. This CDR3 has 15 residues. The germline V and J ends were trimmed by 0 bases and 1 base, with 9 bases remaining between them. Looked up from germline, CDR1 is LGHNA and CDR2 is YSLEER. The CDR3 sequence: CASSQDRGQNTEAFF. Written as DNA, the CDR3 is TGCGCCAGCAGCCAAGATCGGGGACAGAACACTGAAGCTTTCTTT.

This clone was detected only once. The V call is TRBV2, the J call TRBJ2-3, with TRBD2 matching over 7 bases. The V segment lost 0 bases and the J segment 4 bases; nucleotides outside the gene matches: 7. This CDR3 region has 16 residues. The germline CDR1 and CDR2 sequences are SNHLY and FYNNEI. This chain's CDR3 is CASSEAGLAEPDTQYF. The CDR3 nucleotides read TGTGCCAGCAGTGAAGCGGGCCTAGCGGAACCAGATACGCAGTATTTT.

The chain carries TRBV6-1 and TRBJ2-7, with D uncertain. Trimming stripped 4 bases from V and 3 bases from J, with 16 bases between. Germline V gives CDR1 MNHNS, CDR2 SASEGT. This CDR3 comprises 15 residues. CDR3 in amino acids: CASSAFAVEDYEQYF. The CDR3 nucleotides are TGTGCCAGCAGTGCATTCGCAGTTGAGGACTACGAGCAGTACTTC.

Worth noting for this clone: One end of the junction does not line up with germline, which may come from a read error. The chain employs TRBV7-7 and TRBJ2-2; D call uncertain. Per germline, CDR1 SSHAT and CDR2 FNYEAQ (reference sequence). The CDR3 sequence is 14 residues long. CDR3 loop: CASSLFANTGELFF. CDR3 nucleotides: TGTGCTAGCAGCTTATTCGCGAACACCGGGGAGCTGTTTTTT.

The chain is built from TRBV4-1 and TRBJ1-2; 9 bases are shared with TRBD1. Germline V gene data show CDR1 as MGHRA and CDR2 as YSYEKL. Trimming removed 0 bases from V and 7 bases from J; junction bases left unmatched: 12. There are 17 residues in the CDR3. CDR3 nucleotides: TGCGCCAGCAGCCAAGATATGGGAACAGGGGGCGCCAGTGGCTACACCTTC. Amino acids: CASSQDMGTGGASGYTF.

The chain uses TRBV19 and TRBJ1-6, with D possibly being TRBD1 (6 bases). This CDR3 has 14 residues. CDR1 and CDR2 from the germline V gene are LNHDA and SQIVND (reference sequence). V was clipped by 11 bases and J by 8 bases, with 19 bases between them. Here the CDR3 DNA reads TGTGCCGCAATGGCGACAGGTAGCGATTCACCCCTCCACTTT. It is translated as CAAMATGSDSPLHF.

The rearrangement uses TRBV28 and TRBJ1-1; 9 bases match TRBD1. V lost 5 bases to trimming and J lost 1 base; unmatched junction nucleotides: 11. The CDR3 loop spans 17 amino acids. Germline CDR1 MDHEN, CDR2 SYDVKM. Here the CDR3 reads CASSILQGARGNTEAFF. In DNA, the CDR3 is TGTGCCAGCAGTATACTACAGGGGGCGCGGGGGAACACTGAAGCTTTCTTT. The variable domain in full, with the rest retrieved from reference TRBV28 and TRBJ1-1, is DVKVTQSSRYLVKRTGEKVFLECVQDMDHENMFWYRQDPGLGLRLIYFSYDVKMKEKGDIPEGYSVSREKKERFSLILESASTNQTSMYLCASSILQGARGNTEAFFGQGTRLTVV.

The chain links TRBV6-5 to TRBJ2-7; TRBD1 or TRBD2 may be the D gene (5 bases each). V lost 4 bases and J 0 bases, leaving 13 bases between the germline ends. The CDR3 runs 15 residues. Germline CDR1 is MNHEY and CDR2 is SVGAGI. The CDR3 coding sequence is TGTGCCAGCAGTTCCGATCGGGGCAGCTCCTACGAGCAGTACTTC. Amino acids: CASSSDRGSSYEQYF.

The genes are TRBV11-2 and TRBJ1-1; perhaps TRBD1 as D (5 bases). V lost 1 base and J lost 0, with 12 bases in between. The CDR3 length is 16 residues. CDR1 and CDR2 (germline): SGHAT, FQNNGV. The CDR3: CASSLAPGMMNTEAFF. The CDR3 bases are TGTGCCAGCAGCTTAGCTCCAGGGATGATGAACACTGAAGCTTTCTTT.

This chain joins TRBV29-1 and TRBJ1-2; D remains ambiguous. The CDR3 is 11 residues long. Germline values: CDR1 SQVTM, CDR2 ANQGSEA. The V gene lost 6 bases and the J gene lost 3 bases, with 8 bases spanning the gap. CDR3 sequence (DNA): TGCAGCGTCGACGAGGACTATGGCTACACCTTC. This encodes CSVDEDYGYTF.